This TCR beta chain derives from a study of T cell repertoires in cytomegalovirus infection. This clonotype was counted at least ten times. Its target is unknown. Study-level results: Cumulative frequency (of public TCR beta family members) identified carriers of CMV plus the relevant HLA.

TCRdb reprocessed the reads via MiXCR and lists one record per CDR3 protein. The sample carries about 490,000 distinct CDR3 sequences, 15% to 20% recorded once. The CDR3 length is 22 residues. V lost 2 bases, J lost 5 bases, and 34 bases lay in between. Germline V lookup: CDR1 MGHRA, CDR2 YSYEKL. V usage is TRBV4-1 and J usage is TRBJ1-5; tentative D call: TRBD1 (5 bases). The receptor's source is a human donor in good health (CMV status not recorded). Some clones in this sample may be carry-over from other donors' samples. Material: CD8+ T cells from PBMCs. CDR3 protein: CASSQRLSSKSGPGSGDQPQHF. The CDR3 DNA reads TGCGCCAGCAGCCAAAGGCTCTCCTCCAAATCGGGCCCGGGATCGGGGGATCAGCCCCAGCATTTT.